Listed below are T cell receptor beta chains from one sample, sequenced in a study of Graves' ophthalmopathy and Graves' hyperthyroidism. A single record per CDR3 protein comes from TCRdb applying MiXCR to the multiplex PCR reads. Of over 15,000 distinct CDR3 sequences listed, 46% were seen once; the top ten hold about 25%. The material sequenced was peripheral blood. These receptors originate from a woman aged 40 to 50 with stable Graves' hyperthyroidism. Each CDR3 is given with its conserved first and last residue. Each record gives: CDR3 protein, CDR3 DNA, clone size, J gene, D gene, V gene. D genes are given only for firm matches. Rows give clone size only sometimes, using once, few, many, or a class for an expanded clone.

CASSQDTVRTSYEQYF | TGCGCCAGCAGCCAAGATACCGTCAGAACCTCCTACGAGCAGTACTTC | few | TRBJ2-7 | NA | TRBV4-1
CASSETGGSEKLFF | TGTGCCAGCAGTGAGACAGGGGGGAGTGAAAAACTGTTTTTT | large | TRBJ1-4 | TRBD1 | TRBV25-1
CASSIGTSGSAYF | TGTGCCAGTAGTATCGGGACTAGCGGGAGCGCATACTTC | NA | TRBJ2-5 | TRBD2 | TRBV19
CASSGGRGTGVLETQYF | TGTGCCAGCAGTGGGGGACGTGGGACAGGGGTTTTGGAGACCCAGTACTTC | few | TRBJ2-5 | TRBD1 | TRBV6-1
CATSRDGTGGFEKLFF | TGTGCCACCAGCAGAGATGGGACAGGGGGTTTCGAAAAACTGTTTTTT | medium-sized | TRBJ1-4 | TRBD1 | TRBV15
CASSQDLPGQHEQYF | TGTGCCAGCAGCCAAGATCTCCCCGGCCAGCACGAGCAGTACTTC | few | TRBJ2-7 | NA | TRBV3-2
CASSSELRTGQDTQYF | TGTGCCAGCAGCTCCGAACTCCGGACAGGGCAAGATACGCAGTATTTT | NA | TRBJ2-3 | TRBD1 | TRBV11-2
CSAGGVGGYTDTQYF | TGCAGTGCTGGGGGAGTGGGGGGTTACACAGATACGCAGTATTTT | many | TRBJ2-3 | NA | TRBV20-1
CASSPAIAGSFRSSEQFF | TGTGCCAGCAGCCCCGCAATAGCGGGATCTTTTCGTTCCAGTGAGCAGTTCTTC | many | TRBJ2-1 | TRBD2 | TRBV7-6
CASSYGTDTGELFF | TGTGCCAGCAGTTACGGGACAGACACCGGGGAGCTGTTTTTT | few | TRBJ2-2 | TRBD1 | TRBV6-2/TRBV6-3
CSVVKQGGYQETQYF | TGCAGCGTTGTTAAACAGGGGGGGTACCAAGAGACCCAGTACTTC | NA | TRBJ2-5 | NA | TRBV29-1
CASSFDLGVNTEAFF | TGTGCCAGCAGCTTTGACTTAGGGGTTAACACTGAAGCTTTCTTT | NA | TRBJ1-1 | NA | TRBV11-2
CASSLRGVGAGELGEQYF | TGTGCCAGCAGCTTAAGGGGGGTCGGGGCAGGGGAATTGGGCGAGCAGTACTTC | NA | TRBJ2-7 | NA | TRBV5-4
CASSLPPGLGNYEQYF | TGTGCCAGCAGCCTTCCTCCGGGACTTGGTAACTACGAGCAGTACTTC | NA | TRBJ2-7 | NA | TRBV7-8
CASSLALEETQYF | TGTGCCAGCAGCTTAGCCTTAGAGGAGACCCAGTACTTC | NA | TRBJ2-5 | NA | TRBV7-2
CASSPRTAANYGYTF | TGTGCCAGCAGCCCACGGACAGCCGCTAACTATGGCTACACCTTC | NA | TRBJ1-2 | NA | TRBV7-2
CASSQCTGTEASF | TGTGCCAGCAGCCAATGTACAGGCACTGAAGCTTCCTTT | once | TRBJ1-1 | NA | TRBV7-2
CSASTPATSDSHEQFF | TGCAGTGCTAGTACCCCCGCGACTAGCGATTCCCATGAGCAGTTCTTC | many | TRBJ2-1 | TRBD2 | TRBV20-1
CASSRDPGASGRASAKNIQYF | TGTGCCTCCAGCAGAGATCCGGGGGCTAGCGGGAGGGCCTCGGCCAAAAACATTCAGTACTTC | NA | TRBJ2-4 | TRBD2 | TRBV15
CASGARGGETQYF | TGCGCCAGCGGCGCCCGGGGCGGGGAGACCCAGTACTTC | many | TRBJ2-5 | NA | TRBV5-1
CASGMGGASRNEQFF | TGTGCCAGCGGGATGGGGGGCGCAAGCAGGAATGAGCAGTTCTTC | NA | TRBJ2-1 | NA | TRBV2
CASTLARDTDTQYF | TGTGCCAGCACCCTAGCGCGAGACACAGATACGCAGTATTTT | NA | TRBJ2-3 | NA | TRBV2
CAISEPGQGGDEQYF | TGTGCCATCAGTGAGCCGGGACAGGGAGGCGACGAGCAGTACTTC | medium-sized | TRBJ2-7 | TRBD1 | TRBV10-3
CATSEGTQEQYF | TGTGCCACCAGTGAGGGGACTCAGGAGCAGTACTTC | medium-sized | TRBJ2-7 | NA | TRBV24-1
CASSNQGNEQYF | TGTGCCAGCAGCAACCAGGGAAACGAGCAGTACTTC | NA | TRBJ2-7 | NA | TRBV7-2
CASSFGVRGSNEKLFF | TGTGCCAGCAGCTTTGGCGTGAGGGGAAGTAATGAAAAACTGTTTTTT | NA | TRBJ1-4 | NA | TRBV11-2
CASGVQGTNEKLFF | TGTGCCAGCGGGGTACAGGGTACTAATGAAAAACTGTTTTTT | few | TRBJ1-4 | NA | TRBV6-1
CASSFKQGVSEQFF | TGTGCCAGCAGCTTTAAACAGGGGGTTTCAGAGCAGTTCTTC | NA | TRBJ2-1 | TRBD1 | TRBV7-9
CASSFRSLGQAGYEQYF | TGTGCCAGTAGTTTCCGATCCCTCGGACAGGCGGGCTACGAGCAGTACTTC | NA | TRBJ2-7 | TRBD1 | TRBV19
CATSDKDRFTDTQYF | TGTGCCACCAGTGATAAGGACAGGTTCACAGATACGCAGTATTTT | medium-sized | TRBJ2-3 | TRBD1 | TRBV24-1
CASSHGSGSNQPQHF | TGTGCCAGCAGCCACGGCAGTGGGAGCAATCAGCCCCAGCATTTT | NA | TRBJ1-5 | NA | TRBV24-1
CASSQGLGAGTGELFF | TGTGCCAGCAGCCAAGGTCTGGGGGCGGGCACCGGGGAGCTGTTTTTT | NA | TRBJ2-2 | NA | TRBV3-1
CASSPQLAGAYEQYF | TGTGCCAGCAGCCCCCAACTAGCGGGAGCCTACGAGCAGTACTTC | many | TRBJ2-7 | TRBD2 | TRBV7-9
CASSLNGQGSVETQYF | TGTGCCAGCAGCTTAAACGGTCAGGGGTCGGTGGAGACCCAGTACTTC | once | TRBJ2-5 | NA | TRBV7-3
CASSSDGRFGNTIYF | TGTGCCAGCAGTTCGGACGGTCGTTTCGGAAACACCATATATTTT | NA | TRBJ1-3 | NA | TRBV28
CSAKDRESYNEQFF | TGCAGTGCCAAGGACAGGGAATCCTACAATGAGCAGTTCTTC | NA | TRBJ2-1 | TRBD1 | TRBV20-1
CSAKAVNEQYF | TGCAGTGCTAAGGCCGTGAACGAGCAGTACTTC | medium-sized | TRBJ2-7 | NA | TRBV20-1
CSAQSQTGNYEQFF | TGCAGTGCTCAAAGTCAAACAGGGAACTATGAGCAGTTCTTC | NA | TRBJ2-1 | NA | TRBV20-1
CASSQRMGDTQYF | TGCGCCAGCAGTCAAAGGATGGGAGATACGCAGTATTTT | NA | TRBJ2-3 | NA | TRBV5-1
CASSQNYGYTF | TGTGCCAGCAGCCAGAACTATGGCTACACCTTC | many | TRBJ1-2 | NA | TRBV6-2/TRBV6-3
CASSLLAPRGRIDGELFF | TGTGCCAGCAGTTTATTGGCCCCCCGGGGACGAATTGACGGGGAGCTGTTTTTT | NA | TRBJ2-2 | NA | TRBV27
CASSQDGTGGPTSTDTQYF | TGTGCCAGCAGCCAAGACGGAACGGGAGGGCCTACTAGCACAGATACGCAGTATTTT | NA | TRBJ2-3 | TRBD2 | TRBV4-2
CSASPIRRNQETQYF | TGCAGTGCTAGTCCCATTAGGAGGAACCAAGAGACCCAGTACTTC | many | TRBJ2-5 | NA | TRBV20-1
CASRGRGRGNEQFF | TGTGCCAGCAGGGGGCGGGGGAGAGGCAATGAGCAGTTCTTC | NA | TRBJ2-1 | TRBD2 | TRBV2
CASSLGTSRDTQYF | TGCGCCAGCAGCTTGGGCACTAGCAGGGATACGCAGTATTTT | many | TRBJ2-3 | NA | TRBV5-1
CASSPLGQGTDTQYF | TGTGCCAGCAGCCCGCTTGGACAGGGCACAGATACGCAGTATTTT | many | TRBJ2-3 | TRBD1 | TRBV7-3
CATSDRDRDAGELFF | TGTGCCACCAGTGACCGGGACAGGGACGCCGGGGAGCTGTTTTTT | medium-sized | TRBJ2-2 | TRBD1 | TRBV24-1
CASSLTGFNEQFF | TGTGCCAGCAGCTTAACGGGGTTTAATGAGCAGTTCTTC | many | TRBJ2-1 | NA | TRBV7-9